The source of this TCR beta chain is a study of blood T cell repertoires in COVID-19. Study background: Acute and convalescent COVID-19 specimens originated in the United States, Italy and Spain. In each case, the material was cDNA or gDNA derived from T cells, B-cell-depleted T cells, or PBMCs.

In the source study's methods: Estimated nucleated cell counts came from reference gene primer amplification. Clones were read by immunoSEQ multiplex PCR, and TCRdb kept only the in-frame ones, dropping some. V and J calls and clone size come straight from that table; D and trimming were deduced from the DNA. The sample yields around 400,000 clones, around 87% seen once. Seattle enrolled patients during active infection and tracked them longitudinally. The V gene's germline CDR1 is LGHDT and CDR2 YNNKEL (reference sequence). Deletions cut 3 bases from V and 8 bases from J, with 13 bases between. This CDR3 has 13 residues.

Sequencing was carried out using peripheral blood. This receptor was identified in a woman between 55 and 75 years old with COVID-19, enrolled during active disease. The chain carries TRBV3-1 (or the pseudogene TRBV3-2) and TRBJ1-2; D remains unclear. The CDR3 coding sequence is TGTGCCAGCAGCCAGAGAGGGTCTCAAGGCTACACCTTC. Translated, it gives CASSQRGSQGYTF.